The clone carrying this T cell receptor beta chain has just a few counts. Antigen unknown. All donors participated as healthy donors of bone marrow. The study ran its PCR with 60 Vbeta and 13 Jbeta primers. This table comes from immunoSEQ multiplex PCR, and its TCRdb copy is limited to in-frame clones, with some not included. The data hold 150,000 or so clones, with 60% to 85% observed a single time. V dropped 2 bases and J dropped 5 bases, with 10 bases sitting between them. This CDR3 has 14 residues. CDR1 is KGHSH, CDR2 LQKENI, per germline. This sample is drawn from a study of cytomegalovirus exposure and HLA in healthy donors. Study-wide results and caveats: Some segments of the V type, notably TRBV6-2 and TRBV6-3, were excluded as indistinguishable. The authors assumed roughly uniform sequencing depth across donors for presence/absence analyses. For TCR beta chains, V- and J-gene trimming was later linked to a missense DCLRE1C variant.

This sequence originates from a woman between 40 and 55 years old in good health and CMV-seropositive. Material for sequencing was PBMCs. The V gene is TRBV18, the J gene TRBJ1-5, with D possibly being TRBD1 (6 bases). DNA for the CDR3: TGTGCCAGCTCACCAGGCAGGGGAGATCAGCCCCAGCATTTT. Translated, it gives CASSPGRGDQPQHF.